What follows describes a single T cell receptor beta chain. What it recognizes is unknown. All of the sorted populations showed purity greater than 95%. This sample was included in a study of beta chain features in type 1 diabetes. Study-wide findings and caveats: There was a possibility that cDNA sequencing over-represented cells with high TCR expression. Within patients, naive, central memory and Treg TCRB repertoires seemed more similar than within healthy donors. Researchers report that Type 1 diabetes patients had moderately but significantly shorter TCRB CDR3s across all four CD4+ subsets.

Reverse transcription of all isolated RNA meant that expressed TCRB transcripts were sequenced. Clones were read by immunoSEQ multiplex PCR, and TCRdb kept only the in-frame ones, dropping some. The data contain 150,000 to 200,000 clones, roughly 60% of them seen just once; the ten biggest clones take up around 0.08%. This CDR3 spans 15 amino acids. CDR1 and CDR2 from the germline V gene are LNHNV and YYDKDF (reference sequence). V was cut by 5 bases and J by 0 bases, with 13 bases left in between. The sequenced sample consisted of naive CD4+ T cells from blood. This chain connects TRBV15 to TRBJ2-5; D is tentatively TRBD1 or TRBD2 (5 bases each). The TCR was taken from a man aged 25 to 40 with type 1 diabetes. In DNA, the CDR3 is TGTGCCACCAGCTCTCCTTGGGGGTACCAAGAGACCCAGTACTTC. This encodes CATSSPWGYQETQYF.